The source of this T cell receptor (beta chain) is a study of cytomegalovirus exposure and HLA in healthy donors. Study outcomes and limitations: DRB1 showed the most TCR associations and HLA-C the fewest in a later analysis, as rates varied by HLA locus.

The germline CDR1 and CDR2 sequences are SEHNR and FQNEAQ (reference sequence). The CDR3 extends over 12 amino acids. Points on this clone: The antigen is undetermined. One end of the junction is discordant with germline, which a read error may explain.

A multiplex PCR was run with 60 Vbeta primers and 13 Jbeta primers. Measured with immunoSEQ multiplex PCR; TCRdb has only the in-frame clones, and not every one. This table has some 190,000 clones, around 77% appearing once. Sequencing input: PBMCs. V is TRBV7-9 and J is TRBJ2-7; TRBD2 might be the D (6 bases). This receptor was identified in a woman in her 30s in good health and CMV-seronegative. In DNA, the CDR3 is TGTTCCAGCAGCTCCCACGGGGGCGAGCAGTACTTC. It encodes CSSSSHGGEQYF. The full variable domain, with the rest looked up from reference TRBV7-9 and TRBJ2-7, is DTGVSQNPRHKITKRGQNVTFRCDPISEHNRLYWYRQTLGQGPEFLTYFQNEAQLEKSRLLSDRFSAERPKGSFSTLEIQRTEQGDSAMYLCSSSSHGGEQYFGPGTRLTVT.